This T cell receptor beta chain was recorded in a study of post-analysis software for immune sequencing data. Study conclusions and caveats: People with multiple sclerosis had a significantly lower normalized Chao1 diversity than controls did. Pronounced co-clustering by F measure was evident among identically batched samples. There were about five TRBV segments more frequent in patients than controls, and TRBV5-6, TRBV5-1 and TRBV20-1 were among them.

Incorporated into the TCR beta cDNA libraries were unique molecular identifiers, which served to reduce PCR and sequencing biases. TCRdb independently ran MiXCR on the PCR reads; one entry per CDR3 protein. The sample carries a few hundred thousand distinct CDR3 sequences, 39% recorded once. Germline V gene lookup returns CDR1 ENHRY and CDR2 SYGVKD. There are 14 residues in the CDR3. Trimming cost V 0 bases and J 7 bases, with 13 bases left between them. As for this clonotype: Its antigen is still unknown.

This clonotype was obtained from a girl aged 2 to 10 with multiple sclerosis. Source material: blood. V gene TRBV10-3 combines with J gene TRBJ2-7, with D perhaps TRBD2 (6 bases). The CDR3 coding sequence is TGTGCCATCAGTGAGTCGGGGGGAGGCTATGAGCAGTACTTC. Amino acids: CAISESGGGYEQYF.